This TCR beta chain derives from a study of post-analysis software for immune sequencing data (dated by TCRdb to 2013 to 2016). In the study overall: Relapsing-remitting, secondary progressive and progressive-relapsing multiple sclerosis were recorded as disease courses, and subtype annotation was lacking for some patients. A subset of samples was prepared in parallel using single-end sample barcoding, then pooled and co-amplified after Illumina adapter ligation. The patient repertoires were compared against approximately twelve previously published healthy control repertoires obtained from donors aged roughly 6 to 26 years. What the study reported, not specific to this receptor: Strong co-clustering of samples prepared in the same batch was shown by direct clustering with F measure, prompting a batch-effect correction. Significantly higher frequencies in patients than in controls were found for several TRBV segments, including TRBV5-6, TRBV5-1 and TRBV20-1. The control group was slightly older than the multiple sclerosis patient group. Compared with controls, multiple sclerosis patients had significantly lower normalized Chao1 diversity, a finding suggesting substantial peripheral T-cell clonal expansion.

Library generation was performed with PCR. Sequencing was carried out with an Illumina HiSeq 2500. To reduce PCR and sequencing biases, unique molecular identifiers were incorporated into the TCR beta cDNA libraries. Every 1 to 10 million input T cells yielded approximately 500,000 cDNA molecules, meaning each molecule approximated one T cell. The patient libraries were prepared and sequenced using the same protocol as the earlier healthy control dataset. Samples belonging to the same batch were prepared together, multiplexed and sequenced on a shared HiSeq lane. Per the original workflow: MIGEC handled the raw barcoded reads, throwing out single-read molecular identifier groups before consensus assembly and CDR3 extraction. Clonotype tables were post-analysed with VDJtools, and diversity was normalized by down-sampling all datasets to the smallest sample size. Repertoire overlap clustering matched CDR3 amino acid but not nucleotide sequences to correct batch-related cross-sample contamination. TCRdb took the public reads, trimmed them with fastp at Q25, ran MiXCR for clone calling and kept in-frame beta chains. Each entry merges the rows of one CDR3 protein and shows their most common DNA and genes. TCRdb's processing, not the authors', yielded these V and J calls. The sample yields around 400,000 distinct CDR3 sequences; approximately 38% were counted once. The leading ten clones occupy about 8% of the sample.

To demonstrate the VDJtools post-analysis software, the study profiled TCR beta repertoires from the peripheral blood of 10 to 15 young patients with multiple sclerosis. The multiple sclerosis patients were children and adolescents between 6 and 15 years of age. This clonotype occurred many times. Its antigen remains unidentified. No base-level quality is on record; no much larger clone is a single base apart. Trimming takes 7 bases from V and 0 bases from J, and the germline ends sit 16 bases apart. The germline V gene specifies SQVTM as CDR1 and ANQGSEA as CDR2. From cysteine to phenylalanine, the CDR3 is 15 amino acids long. CDR3 DNA only is kept here, 45 bases in frame from base 1.

Material for sequencing was blood. The rearrangement joined TRBV29-1 to TRBJ2-4, with the D segment identity uncertain. The TCR originated in a girl aged 2 to 10 with multiple sclerosis. The sequenced DNA: TGCAGCGCGATAGCCACGCCACTAGCCAAAAACATTCAGTACTTC. It encodes CSAIATPLAKNIQYF.